This T cell receptor beta chain appears in the sequencing data of a study of early T cells in non-severe SARS-CoV-2 infection. Study-level background: Sequencing of unsorted whole blood was done on bulk RNA, leaving chains unpaired.

The CDR3 is 17 residues long. Trimming took 1 base from V and 4 from J; bases not matched to a gene: 7. Germline CDR1 and CDR2: MNHEY and SMNVEV (reference sequence). TCRdb reanalysed the 5' RACE reads using MiXCR and keeps one entry per CDR3 protein. The sample includes around 33,000 distinct CDR3 sequences, approximately 4.6% of them seen just once. This clonotype was counted ten times or more. The V and J genes are TRBV27 and TRBJ2-5, with 12 bases fitting TRBD2. The sequence came from an adult who was a healthcare worker with PCR-confirmed SARS-CoV-2 infection or an uninfected control (not recorded which). The sample consisted of whole blood. For the CDR3, the DNA is TGTGCCAGCAGTTTATACCCTAGCGGGGGGGCTCGAGAGACCCAGTACTTC. Encoded protein: CASSLYPSGGARETQYF.